The 18 T cell receptor beta chains presented below share a single source sample, sequenced in a study of OX40 agonist ivuxolimab in advanced cancers. Sequencing was performed with immunoSEQ multiplex PCR; in TCRdb, only in-frame clones are kept and a portion is missing. Counted here are tens of thousands of clones, roughly 80% occurring once; the ten biggest clones make up 20% to 25%. The sample consisted of CD4+ or CD8+ T cells sorted from blood, taken in a trial of the OX40 agonist ivuxolimab. The receptors here all came from an adult with an advanced solid tumor such as melanoma, head and neck, liver or kidney cancer.

The chain has TRBV29-1 and TRBJ2-7; TRBD1 matches at 11 bases. This CDR3 has 12 amino acids. Germline V gives CDR1 SQVTM, CDR2 ANQGSEA. V was pared by 7 bases and J by 7 bases, with 6 bases of the junction left unmatched. Here the CDR3 DNA reads TGCAGCGGGGGACAGGGGGTGAGTGAGCAGTACTTC. Translation: CSGGQGVSEQYF.

This sequence joins TRBV28 and TRBJ1-1; D is uncertain. V lost 3 bases and J lost 0, with 20 bases in between. The length of the CDR3 is 18 residues. The V gene's germline CDR1 is MDHEN and CDR2 SYDVKM. CDR3 sequence: CASSFARVWRRLNTEAFF. CDR3 nucleotides: TGTGCCAGCAGTTTTGCGAGGGTATGGCGGAGACTGAACACTGAAGCTTTCTTT.

This sequence joins TRBV25-1 and TRBJ1-1; unclear D gene. Germline assignment: CDR1 MGHDK and CDR2 SYGVNS. The CDR3 runs 11 residues. The germline V and J ends were trimmed by 4 bases and 8 bases, with 8 bases remaining between them. The CDR3 coding sequence is TGTGCCAGCAGTGGTTATTTAGAAGCTTTCTTT. Protein product: CASSGYLEAFF.

The J gene is TRBJ1-2, the V gene TRBV6-6, with 8 nucleotides matching TRBD1. The germline V gene has CDR1 MNHNY and CDR2 SVGAGI (reference sequence). The CDR3 is 14 residues long. Trimming took 3 bases from V and 8 from J; bases not matched to a gene: 8. As DNA, the CDR3 is TGTGCCAGCAGTTATCCCGGACAGGGCGGCGGCTACACCTTC. Its translation is CASSYPGQGGGYTF.

The CDR3 loop is CASSLALGQGARGYTF. CDR3 nucleotides: TGTGCCAGCAGCTTAGCGCTTGGGCAGGGCGCGAGGGGCTACACCTTC. The gene calls are TRBV7-3 and TRBJ1-2, with D perhaps TRBD1 (5 bases). V lost 2 bases, J lost 8 bases, and 21 bases lay in between. CDR3 length: 16 residues. CDR1 and CDR2 from the germline V gene are SGHTA and FQGTGA.

This clone was found once. This chain uses TRBV4-2 with TRBJ2-7; TRBD2 agrees at 8 bases. This CDR3 spans 15 amino acids. V lost 5 bases and J lost 2; bases outside the gene matches: 8. Germline CDR1 and CDR2: LGHNA and YNFKEQ. CDR3 protein: CASSSERESPYEQYF. CDR3 in DNA: TGTGCCAGCAGCAGCGAGCGGGAGTCGCCCTACGAGCAGTACTTC.

This chain joins TRBV28 and TRBJ1-6; 12 bases are a match to TRBD1. The CDR3 is made up of 15 amino acids. Trimming took 6 bases from V and 8 from J; bases not matched to a gene: 5. CDR1 and CDR2 (germline): MDHEN, SYDVKM. Here the CDR3 reads CASSRGQGAYSPLHF. The CDR3 DNA sequence: TGTGCCAGCAGCCGGGGACAGGGGGCCTATTCACCCCTCCACTTT.

V gene TRBV19 combines with J gene TRBJ2-1; 10 positions agree with TRBD2. V lost 6 bases and J lost 15; bases outside the gene matches: 11. Germline V gene data show CDR1 as LNHDA and CDR2 as SQIVND (reference sequence). The CDR3 runs 13 residues. CDR3 nucleotides: TGTGCCAGTAGCCAAAGGACTAGCGGCCCCGGGTTCTTC. Translating it yields CASSQRTSGPGFF.

The chain has TRBV19 and TRBJ1-5, with 8 bases lining up with TRBD1. Trimming removed 6 bases from V and 3 bases from J; junction bases left unmatched: 13. Germline values: CDR1 LNHDA, CDR2 SQIVND (reference sequence). The CDR3 contains 17 residues. As DNA, the CDR3 is TGTGCCAGTAGAACCCTCTGGACAGGGTCGAACAATCAGCCCCAGCATTTT. It codes for CASRTLWTGSNNQPQHF.

The chain links TRBV11-1 to TRBJ2-2, with D uncertain. The CDR3 totals 16 residues. CDR1 is SGHAT and CDR2 is FQDESV in the germline V gene (reference sequence). The V and J ends lost 5 bases and 3 bases respectively, with 16 bases between them. The CDR3 region has the DNA TGTGCCAGCAGCCCAAGGATTTTTTTGGACACCGGGGAGCTGTTTTTT. Its protein is CASSPRIFLDTGELFF.

The chain employs TRBV19 and TRBJ2-7; a possible D gene is TRBD2 (5 bases). The length of the CDR3 is 15 residues. CDR1 LNHDA and CDR2 SQIVND come from the germline V gene (reference sequence). V lost 0 bases and J 2 bases, leaving 11 bases between the germline ends. CDR3 loop: CASSIDGVGAYEQYF. The DNA of the CDR3 is TGTGCCAGTAGTATAGATGGGGTCGGGGCCTACGAGCAGTACTTC.

This rearrangement joins TRBV9 to TRBJ2-3; D is possibly TRBD1 (6 bases). The germline CDR1 and CDR2 sequences are SGDLS and YYNGEE. V shed 2 bases and J shed 1 base, with 17 bases lying between them. The CDR3 consists of 17 residues. The DNA for the CDR3 is TGTGCCAGCAGCGTGGGGGCGACAGGATCAGGCACAGATACGCAGTATTTT. This translates into CASSVGATGSGTDTQYF.

This chain uses TRBV15 with TRBJ1-3; D is perhaps TRBD1 (6 bases). Germline CDR1 LNHNV, CDR2 YYDKDF (reference sequence). The CDR3 contains 16 residues. Trimming left V 4 bases short and J 0 bases short, with 13 bases between. The DNA for the CDR3 is TGTGCCACCAGCACCGACAGGTCCCGCTCTGGAAACACCATATATTTT. Translated, it gives CATSTDRSRSGNTIYF.

The CDR3 sequence: CASSPTRTGELFF. The CDR3 bases are TGTGCCAGCAGTCCAACGCGTACCGGGGAGCTGTTTTTT. The chain recombines TRBV27 with TRBJ2-2; D is undetermined. The CDR3 contains 13 residues. Trimming left V 5 bases short and J 5 bases short, with 9 bases between. Per the germline V gene, CDR1 is MNHEY and CDR2 is SMNVEV (reference sequence).

V gene TRBV10-3 combines with J gene TRBJ1-1; no reliable D call. Germline loops: CDR1 ENHRY, CDR2 SYGVKD. This CDR3 spans 14 amino acids. Deletions cut 2 bases from V and 11 bases from J, with 18 bases between. The CDR3 sequence is CAISERGGRIGAFF. Here the CDR3 DNA reads TGTGCCATCAGTGAGCGGGGAGGAAGAATTGGGGCTTTCTTT.

The chain combines TRBV9 with TRBJ2-3; tentatively, D is TRBD1 (6 bases). V lost 3 bases to trimming and J lost 0 bases, with 11 bases between them. The CDR3 contains 15 residues. CDR1 is SGDLS, CDR2 YYNGEE, per germline. CDR3 in DNA: TGTGCCAGCAGCGACGGACAGACTAGCACAGATACGCAGTATTTT. As protein: CASSDGQTSTDTQYF.

This rearrangement joins TRBV11-2 to TRBJ2-7, with TRBD2 matching over 14 bases. CDR3 length: 19 residues. After removal of 5 bases from V and 3 bases from J, the junction contained 15 bases not matched to a gene. Germline V gene lookup returns CDR1 SGHAT and CDR2 FQNNGV. This chain's CDR3 is CASSRGRGTSGRPRYEQYF. CDR3 DNA: TGTGCCAGCAGCCGGGGCAGGGGGACTAGCGGGAGACCCCGCTACGAGCAGTACTTC. The full variable domain, in which reference TRBV11-2 and TRBJ2-7 provide the parts outside the CDR3, is EAGVAQSPRYKIIEKRQSVAFWCNPISGHATLYWYQQILGQGPKLLIQFQNNGVVDDSQLPKDRFSAERLKGVDSTLKIQPAKLEDSAVYLCASSRGRGTSGRPRYEQYFGPGTRLTVT.

The J gene is TRBJ1-5, the V gene TRBV19; the D gene is possibly TRBD1 (6 bases). V was trimmed by 5 bases and J by 2 bases, leaving 13 bases between them. The CDR3 is 15 residues long. CDR1 and CDR2 from the germline V gene are LNHDA and SQIVND (reference sequence). Written as DNA, the CDR3 is TGTGCCAGTAGTCCCCAGGGGTGGGGCAATCAGCCCCAGCATTTT. Translated: CASSPQGWGNQPQHF.